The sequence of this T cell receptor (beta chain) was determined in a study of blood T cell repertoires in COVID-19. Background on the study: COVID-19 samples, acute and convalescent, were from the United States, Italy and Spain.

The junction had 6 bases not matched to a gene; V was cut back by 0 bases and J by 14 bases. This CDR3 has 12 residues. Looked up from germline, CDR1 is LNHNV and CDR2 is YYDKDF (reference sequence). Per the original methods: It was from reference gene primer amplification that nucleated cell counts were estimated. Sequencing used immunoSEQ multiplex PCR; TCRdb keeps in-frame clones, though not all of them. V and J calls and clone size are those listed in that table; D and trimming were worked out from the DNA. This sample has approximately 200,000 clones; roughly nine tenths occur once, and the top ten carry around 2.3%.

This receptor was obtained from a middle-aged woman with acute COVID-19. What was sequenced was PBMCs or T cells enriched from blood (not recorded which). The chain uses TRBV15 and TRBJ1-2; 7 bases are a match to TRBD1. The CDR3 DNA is TGTGCCACCAGCAGAGATTATGACAGGGAGACCTTC. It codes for CATSRDYDRETF. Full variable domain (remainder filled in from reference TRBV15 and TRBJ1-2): DAMVIQNPRYQVTQFGKPVTLSCSQTLNHNVMYWYQQKSSQAPKLLFHYYDKDFNNEADTPDNFQSRRPNTSFCFLDIRSPGLGDTAMYLCATSRDYDRETFGSGTRLTVV.